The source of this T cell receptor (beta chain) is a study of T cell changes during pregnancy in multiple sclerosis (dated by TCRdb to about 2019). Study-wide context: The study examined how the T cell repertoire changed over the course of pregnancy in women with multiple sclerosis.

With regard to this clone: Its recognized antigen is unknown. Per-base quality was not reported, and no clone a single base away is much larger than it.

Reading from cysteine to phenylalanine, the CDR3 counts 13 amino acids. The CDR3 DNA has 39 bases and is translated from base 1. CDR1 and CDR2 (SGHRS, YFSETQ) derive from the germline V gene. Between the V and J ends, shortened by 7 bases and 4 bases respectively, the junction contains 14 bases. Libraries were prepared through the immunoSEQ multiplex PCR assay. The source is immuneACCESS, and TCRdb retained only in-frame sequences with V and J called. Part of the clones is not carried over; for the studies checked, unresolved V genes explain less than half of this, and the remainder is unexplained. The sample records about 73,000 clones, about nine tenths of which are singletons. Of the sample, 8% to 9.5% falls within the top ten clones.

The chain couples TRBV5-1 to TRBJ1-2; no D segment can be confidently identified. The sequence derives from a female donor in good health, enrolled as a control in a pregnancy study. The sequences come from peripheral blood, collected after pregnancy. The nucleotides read TGCGCCAGCGCCAGCGAAACCCTCTATGGCTACACCTTC. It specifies CASASETLYGYTF.